The clone carrying this TCR beta chain was seen once. In assigning cohorts, the study relied on participant-reported clinical history. Shortly before study entry, within 2 weeks, exposed participants had met a COVID-19 case. The CDR3 contains 16 residues. Germline values: CDR1 ENHRY, CDR2 SYGVKD. V dropped 5 bases and J dropped 6 bases, with 19 bases sitting between them. The sample originates from a study of blood T cell repertoires in COVID-19. For the study at large: The United States, Italy and Spain supplied acute and convalescent COVID-19 samples. From T cells, B-cell-depleted T cells, or PBMCs came the material, which was cDNA or gDNA.

Assay: immunoSEQ multiplex PCR; the TCRdb copy retains only in-frame clones and omits some. The table records around 200,000 clones, 75% to 90% of them present only once. The sample consisted of PBMCs or T cells enriched from blood (not recorded which). The chain is built from TRBV10-3 and TRBJ1-4; D is ambiguous. The sequence derives from a woman in her thirties who had been exposed to COVID-19. DNA of the CDR3: TGTGCCATCAGTCCTACCAGGTCGGCGCTGGATGAAAAACTGTTTTTT. Translated, it gives CAISPTRSALDEKLFF.